This T cell receptor (beta chain) was documented in a study of blood T cell repertoires in COVID-19. Overall study: Sources were T cells, B-cell-depleted T cells, or PBMCs; the material itself was cDNA or gDNA.

V was clipped by 4 bases and J by 7 bases; unmatched bases: 5. The CDR3 loop spans 14 amino acids. Per the germline V gene, CDR1 is SGHRS and CDR2 is YFSETQ. In the original processing: Reference gene primer amplification gave nucleated cell count estimates. Data came from immunoSEQ multiplex PCR; TCRdb stores just in-frame clones and leaves some out. V, J and clone size reflect that table, while D and trimming were determined from the DNA. The sample contains some 150,000 clones, 86% of which appear only once. Everyone who took part was about 18 to 90 years old, and they came from 24 US areas. Two consecutive negative NP/OP PCR tests, clearance, or resolved symptoms defined Cohort 3 recovery. The table lists this clone with a count of one.

The rearrangement uses TRBV5-1 and TRBJ1-1, with 12 bases identical to TRBD1. This TCR came from a man aged 45-60 years who had recovered from COVID-19. The sequenced sample consisted of PBMCs or T cells enriched from blood (not recorded which). The CDR3 region is CASSAGTGGFEAFF. The CDR3 region has the DNA TGCGCCAGCAGCGCTGGGACAGGGGGCTTTGAAGCTTTCTTT.